This TCR beta chain comes out of a study of post-analysis software for immune sequencing data. Whole-study results and caveats: People with multiple sclerosis had a significantly lower normalized Chao1 diversity than controls did. Controls showed lower frequencies than patients for roughly five TRBV segments, and TRBV5-6, TRBV5-1 and TRBV20-1 were among these.

Worth noting for this clonotype: As yet, its antigen is unknown.

The CDR3 consists of 14 residues. Deletions cut 4 bases from V and 6 bases from J, with 15 bases between. Germline V gene data show CDR1 as SGHTA and CDR2 as FQGNSA. The TCR beta cDNA libraries carried unique molecular identifiers. TCRdb redid the calling of the PCR reads with MiXCR, one entry per CDR3 protein. The sample holds 700,000 to 800,000 distinct CDR3 sequences, 25% to 30% seen once. The chain combines TRBV7-2 with TRBJ1-1; no definite D call. Sample: blood. The receptor was derived from a girl between 5 and 17 years old with multiple sclerosis. CDR3 residues: CASSSGPWRAEAFF. The CDR3 DNA follows: TGTGCCAGCAGCTCAGGACCCTGGAGGGCTGAAGCTTTCTTT.